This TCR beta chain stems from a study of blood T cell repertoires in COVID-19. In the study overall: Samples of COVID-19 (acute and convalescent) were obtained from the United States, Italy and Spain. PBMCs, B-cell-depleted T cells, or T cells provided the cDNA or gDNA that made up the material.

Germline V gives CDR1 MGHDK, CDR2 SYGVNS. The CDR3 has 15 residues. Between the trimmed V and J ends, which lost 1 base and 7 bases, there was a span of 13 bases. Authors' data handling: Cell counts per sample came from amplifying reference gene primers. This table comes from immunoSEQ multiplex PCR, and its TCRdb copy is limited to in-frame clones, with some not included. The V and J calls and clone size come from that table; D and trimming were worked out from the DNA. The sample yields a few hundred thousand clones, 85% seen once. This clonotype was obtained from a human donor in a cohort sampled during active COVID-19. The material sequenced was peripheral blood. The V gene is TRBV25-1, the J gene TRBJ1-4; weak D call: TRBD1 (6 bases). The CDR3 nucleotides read TGTGCCAGCAGTGAATCAGGGGCACGGGGTGAAAAACTGTTTTTT. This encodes CASSESGARGEKLFF.